The subject of this entry is one TCR beta chain. It lacks a known antigen. This is a murine receptor, so its gene nomenclature and germline sequences are mouse based. The data are from a study of tissue T cells after allogeneic stem cell transplantation (dated by TCRdb to the early 2020s). As for the study more broadly: The study profiled TCR beta repertoires in many tissues obtained from research autopsies of patients with and without GVHD, and also in mouse models of GVHD. The human arm was a prospective observational study without blinding or randomization.

Libraries were made using the immunoSEQ multiplex PCR assay. TCRbeta CDR3 sequencing was performed at survey depth by Adaptive Biotechnologies, and CDR3 sequences, V/J genes, productive frequency and template counts were reported. TCR beta CDR3 regions were amplified from genomic DNA rather than RNA. Under the source paper's analysis protocol: Jensen-Shannon divergence was used to quantify pairwise repertoire overlap between tissues, with a value of 1 indicating complete divergence and a value of 0 indicating identical repertoires. Based on pairwise JSD values, tissues were grouped by single-linkage agglomerative hierarchical clustering, and the results were shown as dendrograms. GLIPH2 was applied to all patient samples using simulation_depth 1000, kmer_min_depth 3, and cdr3_length_cutoff 8, and only groups with more than two unique CDR3s were retained. A standardized tissue-overlap score extrapolated Jaccard GLIPH-group overlap across patients to a standard repertoire size of 1000 clones. Linear mixed-effect models, with tissue as a fixed effect and individual as a random effect, were used to test how diversity related to clinical or experimental variables. The table comes from immuneACCESS by way of TCRdb, which keeps in-frame sequences with V and J called. Part of the clones is missing from these tables; in studies checked, under half for an unresolved V gene and the rest for unknown reasons. V and J calls and clone size are copied from that table; D and trimming were computed from the DNA. Present in this sample are about 48,000 clones, roughly 73% of which were seen just once. The ten largest account for around 0.6% of the sample.

Here is what the overall study found, with its caveats: Few T cell clones were found to be shared across patients, but shared repertoire signatures across patients were revealed in a tissue-specific fashion by motif-based clustering. A small and clinically heterogeneous patient cohort was studied, and sampling depth was acknowledged as a limitation. Within patients, how anatomically similar tissues were was a major factor shaping TCR repertoire composition, regardless of disease or transplant status. In both patients and mice, T cells from blood and spleen covered only a limited part of the TCR repertoire found in tissues. Which tissue TCRs were alloreactive or antigen-specific was not determined in the study, and some of the clones might have been host cells that persisted.

The sequenced sample consisted of sorted cells pooled from one or two spleens. This clonotype was sampled from a pool of C57BL/6 mice in good health.

CDR3 bases read: TGTGCCAGCAGTATAGACAGCTATGAACAGTAC. Its protein product is CASSIDSYEQY. The entire CDR3 protein is CASSIDSYEQYF. In this chain, TRBV19 is recombined with TRBJ2-7, with no reliable assignment of the D segment. The CDR3 end lies 1 residue beyond the end of the read and is filled in from the germline J gene. CDR1 and CDR2 (FNHDT, SITEND) derive from the germline V gene (reference sequence). Including cysteine and phenylalanine, the CDR3 has 12 amino acids. The CDR3 was read in part: 33 bases, with the frame set at base 1. V drops 0 bases and J drops 3 bases, leaving 4 bases in between.